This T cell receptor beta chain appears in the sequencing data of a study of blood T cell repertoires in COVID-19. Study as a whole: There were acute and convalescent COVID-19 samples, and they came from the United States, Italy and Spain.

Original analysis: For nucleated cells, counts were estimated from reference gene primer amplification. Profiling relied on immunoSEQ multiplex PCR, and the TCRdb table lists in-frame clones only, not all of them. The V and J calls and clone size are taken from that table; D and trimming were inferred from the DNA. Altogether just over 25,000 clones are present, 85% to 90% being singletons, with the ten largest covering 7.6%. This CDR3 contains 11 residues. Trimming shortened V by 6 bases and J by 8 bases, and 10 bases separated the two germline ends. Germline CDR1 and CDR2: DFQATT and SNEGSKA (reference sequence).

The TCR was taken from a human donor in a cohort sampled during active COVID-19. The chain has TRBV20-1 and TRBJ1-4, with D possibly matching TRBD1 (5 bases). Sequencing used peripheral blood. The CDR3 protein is CSARRQEKLFF. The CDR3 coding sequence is TGCAGTGCCAGAAGACAGGAAAAACTGTTTTTT.